The 21 T cell receptor beta chains listed next were all sequenced from one sample in a study of a mutant IDH1 vaccine in newly diagnosed glioma. Their target antigens are unknown. The table came from immunoSEQ multiplex PCR; TCRdb's copy has only in-frame clones and leaves some out. The sample records around 52,000 clones, 70% to 80% being singletons. As to time point: week 35, safety follow-up. A 20-mer mutant IDH1 peptide at 300 ug was injected subcutaneously with topical imiquimod. Source: PBMCs, taken from a glioma patient whose treatment included an IDH1 peptide vaccine. The receptors stem from a man aged 40-49 years with glioma.

The CDR3 loop reads CASSLAGTSGYEQYV. The CDR3 nucleotides are TGTGCCAGCAGCTTAGCCGGGACTAGCGGCTACGAGCAGTACGTC. The J gene is TRBJ2-7, the V gene TRBV5-5; 11 nucleotides agree with TRBD2. V shed 2 bases and J 3 bases; nucleotides not matched to a gene: 4. CDR1 SGHKS and CDR2 YYEKEE come from the germline V gene (reference sequence). This CDR3 comprises 15 residues.

The chain recombines TRBV5-4 with TRBJ2-4; D not resolved. Germline V gene sequence: CDR1 SGHNT, CDR2 YYREEE (reference sequence). The CDR3 extends over 14 amino acids. V was pared by 0 bases and J by 1 base, with 5 bases between. DNA of the CDR3: TGTGCCAGCAGCTTGGGACTCGCCAAAAACATTCAGTACTTC. This translates into CASSLGLAKNIQYF. The full variable domain, with the rest looked up from reference TRBV5-4 and TRBJ2-4, is ETGVTQSPTHLIKTRGQQVTLRCSSQSGHNTVSWYQQALGQGPQFIFQYYREEENGRGNFPPRFSGLQFPNYSSELNVNALELDDSALYLCASSLGLAKNIQYFGAGTRLSVL.

This chain joins TRBV14 and TRBJ1-6, with D perhaps TRBD1 (6 bases). The V gene's germline CDR1 is SGHDN and CDR2 FVKESK. The V gene lost 2 bases and the J gene lost 0 bases, with 26 bases spanning the gap. The CDR3 consists of 22 residues. The CDR3 sequence: CASSQLNRVPRPWGSYNSPLHF. CDR3 DNA: TGTGCCAGCAGCCAACTAAACAGGGTTCCCCGGCCATGGGGCTCCTATAATTCACCCCTCCACTTT.

V gene TRBV18 combines with J gene TRBJ2-7; 8 nucleotides match TRBD1. V trimming: 5 bases; J trimming: 4 bases; junction bases outside the gene matches: 10. The germline V gene encodes CDR1 KGHSH and CDR2 LQKENI. CDR3 length equals 15 residues. The CDR3 DNA is TGTGCCAGCTCAATGCGGGACAGGTACCCGTACGAGCAGTACTTC. As protein: CASSMRDRYPYEQYF.

The chain has TRBV2 and TRBJ2-7; the D gene is possibly TRBD2 (6 bases). Germline CDR1 is SNHLY and CDR2 is FYNNEI. The CDR3 consists of 14 residues. Trimming stripped 6 bases from V and 0 bases from J, with 12 bases between. The CDR3 protein is CASRGTFSSYEQYV. The CDR3 DNA follows: TGTGCCAGCAGGGGGACTTTTAGCTCCTACGAGCAGTACGTC.

The chain couples TRBV7-8 to TRBJ2-2; D unresolved. The germline CDR1 and CDR2 sequences are SGHVS and FQNEAQ. Trimming left V 2 bases short and J 7 bases short, with 8 bases between. The CDR3 is made up of 13 amino acids. CDR3 sequence (DNA): TGTGCCAGCAGCTTAAATTGGGTCGGGGAGCTGTTTTTT. Amino acids: CASSLNWVGELFF.

The rearrangement joins TRBV28 to TRBJ2-1, with D hard to call. This CDR3 has 15 residues. Trimming took off 1 base at V and 2 bases at J, with 9 bases between the two ends. Germline V CDR1 and CDR2: MDHEN, SYDVKM. The CDR3 DNA is TGTGCCAGCAGTTTATCGGACGGCCCCTACAATGAGCAGTTCTTC. Translated, it gives CASSLSDGPYNEQFF.

The chain has TRBV18 and TRBJ1-3; D possibly corresponds to TRBD1 (6 bases). This CDR3 has 16 residues. CDR1 KGHSH and CDR2 LQKENI come from the germline V gene. Trimming removed 3 bases from V and 0 bases from J, with 12 bases in between. This CDR3 reads CASSPGHLSSGNTIYF. The CDR3 region has the DNA TGTGCCAGCTCACCGGGACACCTAAGCTCTGGAAACACCATATATTTT. Full variable domain (outside the CDR3, taken from reference TRBV18 and TRBJ1-3): NAGVMQNPRHLVRRRGQEARLRCSPMKGHSHVYWYRQLPEEGLKFMVYLQKENIIDESGMPKERFSAEFPKEGPSILRIQQVVRGDSAAYFCASSPGHLSSGNTIYFGEGSWLTVV.

V usage is TRBV19 and J usage is TRBJ2-2; D not resolved. The CDR3 is 14 amino acids. V was cut by 3 bases and J by 5 bases, with 10 bases left in between. Germline V gene data show CDR1 as LNHDA and CDR2 as SQIVND (reference sequence). The CDR3 is CASSIGPSTGELFF. Here the CDR3 DNA reads TGTGCCAGTAGTATCGGGCCGTCAACCGGGGAGCTGTTTTTT.

The chain carries TRBV6-1 and TRBJ2-7; no clear D gene. V lost 4 bases, J lost 4 bases, and 2 bases lay in between. Germline lookup yields CDR1 MNHNS and CDR2 SASEGT. The CDR3 is 10 amino acids. In DNA form, the CDR3 reads TGTGCCAGCAGTGCTTACGAGCAGTACTTC. This encodes CASSAYEQYF.

The J gene is TRBJ2-1, the V gene TRBV11-3; D gene ambiguous. Germline CDR1 SGHNT, CDR2 YENEEA. V was clipped by 7 bases and J by 0 bases, with 10 bases between them. CDR3 length: 14 residues. CDR3 region: CASTPHSSYNEQFF. CDR3 in DNA: TGTGCCAGCACCCCTCATAGCTCCTACAATGAGCAGTTCTTC.

This sequence joins TRBV6-5 and TRBJ1-2; possible D gene TRBD1, 6 bases. Trimming shortened V by 7 bases and J by 4 bases, and 16 bases separated the two germline ends. CDR3 length: 14 amino acids. Germline CDR1 MNHEY, CDR2 SVGAGI. DNA for the CDR3: TGTGCCAGCAATCCAGGGGCGAGAAGCTATGGCTACACCTTC. It codes for CASNPGARSYGYTF.

The CDR3 sequence is CASSLEGYYEQYF. The CDR3 region has the DNA TGCGCCAGCAGCTTGGAAGGGTACTACGAGCAGTACTTC. This chain uses TRBV5-1 with TRBJ2-7; the D is unclear. The CDR3 sequence is 13 residues long. Germline CDR1 reads SGHRS; CDR2 reads YFSETQ. Trimming left V 0 bases short and J 3 bases short, with 7 bases between. Filled out from reference TRBV5-1 and TRBJ2-7, the complete variable domain reads KAGVTQTPRYLIKTRGQQVTLSCSPISGHRSVSWYQQTPGQGLQFLFEYFSETQRNKGNFPGRFSGRQFSNSRSEMNVSTLELGDSALYLCASSLEGYYEQYFGPGTRLTVT.

The chain employs TRBV6-5 and TRBJ1-1, with TRBD1 identical over 8 bases. This CDR3 is built from 14 residues. CDR1 MNHEY and CDR2 SVGAGI come from the germline V gene. V was pared by 0 bases and J by 8 bases, with 5 bases of the junction left unmatched. CDR3 in amino acids: CASSYSSGGFEAFF. DNA of the CDR3: TGTGCCAGCAGTTACTCGTCAGGGGGCTTCGAAGCTTTCTTT.

The chain combines TRBV19 with TRBJ1-2; 10 bases are a match to TRBD1. CDR1 is LNHDA, CDR2 SQIVND, per germline (reference sequence). After removal of 7 bases from V and 4 bases from J, the junction contained 12 bases not matched to a gene. This CDR3 contains 16 residues. The CDR3 loop reads CASTTSPGTGVYGYTF. The CDR3 region has the DNA TGTGCCAGTACCACATCCCCCGGGACAGGGGTCTATGGCTACACCTTC.

The chain recombines TRBV11-2 with TRBJ2-7; D might be TRBD2 (6 bases). V lost 6 bases, J lost 3 bases, and 12 bases lay in between. CDR3 length equals 13 residues. CDR1 and CDR2 (germline): SGHAT, FQNNGV. CDR3 nucleotides: TGTGCCAGCAGGGGGGACGGGAGCTACGAGCAGTACGTC. Amino acids: CASRGDGSYEQYV.

The J gene is TRBJ2-1, the V gene TRBV9; maybe TRBD1 (6 bases). CDR1 is SGDLS and CDR2 is YYNGEE in the germline V gene. Trimming left V 4 bases short and J 7 bases short, with 9 bases between. The CDR3 length is 12 residues. CDR3 coding DNA: TGTGCCAGCAGCTTGAGGGGGAATGAGCAGTTCTTC. It yields the protein CASSLRGNEQFF.

V is TRBV7-7 and J is TRBJ2-5; D not resolved. V was clipped by 5 bases and J by 2 bases, with 12 bases between them. Looked up from germline, CDR1 is SSHAT and CDR2 is FNYEAQ (reference sequence). The CDR3 covers 14 residues. The CDR3 DNA reads as TGTGCCAGCAGCCCGACTGGCAGACAAGAGACCCAGTACTTC. Translating gives CASSPTGRQETQYF.

The gene calls are TRBV10-2 and TRBJ1-4; D might be TRBD1 (5 bases). The CDR3 loop spans 15 amino acids. Per germline, CDR1 WSHSY and CDR2 SAAADI. Trimming stripped 6 bases from V and 7 bases from J, with 18 bases between. CDR3 DNA sequence: TGCGCCAGCAGCCAAATCGGGGACGGAGGTGAAAAACTGTTTTTT. This translates into CASSQIGDGGEKLFF.

The V gene is TRBV6-1, the J gene TRBJ1-4; a weak D match, TRBD1 (6 bases). From germline, CDR1 is MNHNS and CDR2 SASEGT. The CDR3 sequence is 15 residues long. V lost 3 bases to trimming and J lost 5 bases, with 13 bases between them. CDR3 bases: TGTGCCAGCAGTGACCAGACAGGAGGGAATGAAAAACTGTTTTTT. It is translated as CASSDQTGGNEKLFF.

In this sample, this clone turned up once. The V call is TRBV19, the J call TRBJ2-7; 8 bases match TRBD1. The V gene's germline CDR1 is LNHDA and CDR2 SQIVND (reference sequence). CDR3 size: 14 residues. J gave up 2 bases and V 5 bases, and 5 bases lay outside the gene matches. The CDR3 spells CASSVKQGAYEQYF. CDR3 nucleotide sequence: TGTGCCAGTAGTGTCAAACAGGGGGCCTACGAGCAGTACTTC. Full variable domain (outside the CDR3, taken from reference TRBV19 and TRBJ2-7): DGGITQSPKYLFRKEGQNVTLSCEQNLNHDAMYWYRQDPGQGLRLIYYSQIVNDFQKGDIAEGYSVSREKKESFPLTVTSAQKNPTAFYLCASSVKQGAYEQYFGPGTRLTVT.